A selection of T cell receptor beta chains follows, all from one sample in a study of cytomegalovirus exposure and HLA in healthy donors. Measured with immunoSEQ multiplex PCR; TCRdb has only the in-frame clones, and not every one. This table has about 93,000 clones, 78% appearing once. The material sequenced was PBMCs. The receptors come from a woman aged 35 to 49 in good health and CMV-seronegative. Both conserved end residues are part of each CDR3. D genes are given only for firm matches. Rows may omit the clone size; those that give it use once, few, many or a size class.

abundance: .; d_gene: TRBD2; v_gene: TRBV14; j_gene: TRBJ2-1; CDR3aa: CASSRGGVTANEQFF; CDR3nt: TGTGCCAGCTCCCGGGGGGGAGTGACTGCTAATGAGCAGTTCTTC
abundance: .; d_gene: TRBD1; v_gene: TRBV7-2; j_gene: TRBJ2-7; CDR3aa: CASSSGQGGGEQYF; CDR3nt: TGTGCCAGCAGCTCGGGACAGGGGGGAGGGGAGCAGTACTTC
abundance: .; d_gene: .; v_gene: TRBV14; j_gene: TRBJ1-5; CDR3aa: CASNSGPNQPQHF; CDR3nt: TGTGCCAGCAACTCAGGGCCCAATCAGCCCCAGCATTTT
abundance: .; d_gene: .; v_gene: TRBV2; j_gene: TRBJ2-2; CDR3aa: CATKQGFGTGELFF; CDR3nt: TGTGCCACCAAGCAGGGGTTTGGCACCGGGGAGCTGTTTTTT
abundance: .; d_gene: TRBD1; v_gene: TRBV5-1; j_gene: TRBJ2-1; CDR3aa: CASRLGQVYNEQFF; CDR3nt: TGCGCCAGTAGGTTGGGACAGGTATACAATGAGCAGTTCTTC
abundance: .; d_gene: TRBD1; v_gene: TRBV9; j_gene: TRBJ2-7; CDR3aa: CASSVPGTGSTKQYF; CDR3nt: TGTGCCAGCAGCGTACCGGGGACAGGGTCAACCAAGCAGTACTTC
abundance: .; d_gene: .; v_gene: TRBV6-6; j_gene: TRBJ1-2; CDR3aa: CASSYSNAEYGYTF; CDR3nt: TGTGCCAGCAGTTACTCGAATGCGGAATATGGCTACACCTTC
abundance: .; d_gene: TRBD2; v_gene: TRBV30; j_gene: TRBJ2-2; CDR3aa: CAIVYGTSGWNTGELFF; CDR3nt: TGTGCAATCGTTTACGGGACTAGCGGGTGGAACACCGGGGAGCTGTTTTTT
abundance: .; d_gene: TRBD1; v_gene: TRBV7-8; j_gene: TRBJ2-7; CDR3aa: CASRTGTGTYEQYF; CDR3nt: TGTGCCAGCAGAACCGGGACAGGAACCTACGAGCAGTACTTC
abundance: few; d_gene: .; v_gene: TRBV29-1; j_gene: TRBJ1-1; CDR3aa: CSVEEAASGTEAFF; CDR3nt: TGCAGCGTTGAGGAGGCAGCTTCCGGCACTGAAGCTTTCTTT
abundance: .; d_gene: TRBD2; v_gene: TRBV4-2; j_gene: TRBJ2-5; CDR3aa: CASSLEGTSGSQETQYF; CDR3nt: TGTGCCAGCAGCCTGGAGGGGACTAGCGGAAGCCAAGAGACCCAGTACTTC
abundance: .; d_gene: TRBD1; v_gene: TRBV27; j_gene: TRBJ2-7; CDR3aa: CASSWDRGHEQYF; CDR3nt: TGTGCCAGCAGTTGGGACAGGGGACACGAGCAGTACTTC
abundance: .; d_gene: TRBD1; v_gene: TRBV7-9; j_gene: TRBJ2-1; CDR3aa: CASSPYRGDRDHNEQFF; CDR3nt: TGTGCCAGCAGCCCATATCGGGGGGACAGGGACCACAATGAGCAGTTCTTC
abundance: .; d_gene: .; v_gene: TRBV7-2; j_gene: TRBJ1-4; CDR3aa: CASSLTGSVEKLFF; CDR3nt: TGTGCCAGCAGCTTAACAGGGTCGGTTGAAAAACTGTTTTTT
abundance: .; d_gene: .; v_gene: TRBV10-1; j_gene: TRBJ2-1; CDR3aa: CASGNRGNEQFF; CDR3nt: TGCGCCAGCGGGAACCGGGGGAATGAGCAGTTCTTC
abundance: .; d_gene: .; v_gene: TRBV11-2; j_gene: TRBJ1-2; CDR3aa: CASSLEGARGYTF; CDR3nt: TGTGCCAGCAGCTTAGAGGGGGCGCGTGGCTACACCTTC
abundance: .; d_gene: TRBD1; v_gene: TRBV27; j_gene: TRBJ2-2; CDR3aa: CASSSRDRVTGELFF; CDR3nt: TGTGCCAGCAGTTCTAGGGACAGGGTCACCGGGGAGCTGTTTTTT
abundance: once; d_gene: .; v_gene: TRBV28; j_gene: TRBJ1-2; CDR3aa: CASSPPPGDVYTF; CDR3nt: TGTGCCAGCAGTCCCCCCCCAGGGGACGTCTACACCTTC
abundance: .; d_gene: .; v_gene: TRBV4-3; j_gene: TRBJ2-7; CDR3aa: CASSQDLRGYEQYF; CDR3nt: TGCGCCAGCAGCCAAGATTTACGGGGCTACGAGCAGTACTTC
abundance: .; d_gene: .; v_gene: TRBV6-5; j_gene: TRBJ2-1; CDR3aa: CASGAGLEQFF; CDR3nt: TGTGCCAGCGGGGCGGGATTAGAGCAGTTCTTC
abundance: .; d_gene: .; v_gene: TRBV11-2; j_gene: TRBJ1-3; CDR3aa: CASSLAGGVRGNTIYF; CDR3nt: TGTGCCAGCAGCTTAGCCGGCGGGGTACGGGGAAACACCATATATTTT
abundance: .; d_gene: TRBD1; v_gene: TRBV5-1; j_gene: TRBJ1-5; CDR3aa: CASSWKQGPDQPQHF; CDR3nt: TGCGCCAGCAGCTGGAAACAGGGGCCGGATCAGCCCCAGCATTTT
abundance: .; d_gene: .; v_gene: TRBV5-4; j_gene: TRBJ2-7; CDR3aa: CASSQDTPYEQYF; CDR3nt: TGTGCCAGCAGCCAGGACACCCCCTACGAGCAGTACTTC
abundance: .; d_gene: .; v_gene: TRBV6-1; j_gene: TRBJ1-2; CDR3aa: CASSPTQGSYYGYTF; CDR3nt: TGTGCCAGCAGCCCAACACAGGGATCTTATTATGGCTACACCTTC
abundance: .; d_gene: TRBD1; v_gene: TRBV27; j_gene: TRBJ1-1; CDR3aa: CASSYRGYTEAFF; CDR3nt: TGTGCCAGCAGCTACAGGGGCTACACTGAAGCTTTCTTT
abundance: once; d_gene: .; v_gene: TRBV4-1; j_gene: TRBJ1-1; CDR3aa: CASSQDSGGRTEAFF; CDR3nt: TGCGCCAGCAGCCAAGATAGCGGGGGTAGAACTGAAGCTTTCTTT
abundance: .; d_gene: .; v_gene: TRBV6-4; j_gene: TRBJ2-6; CDR3aa: CASSEETRSGANVLTF; CDR3nt: TGTGCCAGCAGTGAAGAAACCCGGTCTGGGGCCAACGTCCTGACTTTC
abundance: .; d_gene: .; v_gene: TRBV6-6; j_gene: TRBJ1-2; CDR3aa: CASSHKEGGNYGYTF; CDR3nt: TGTGCCAGCAGCCACAAAGAGGGGGGGAACTATGGCTACACCTTC
abundance: .; d_gene: TRBD1; v_gene: TRBV28; j_gene: TRBJ2-7; CDR3aa: CASSPNRDSYEQYF; CDR3nt: TGTGCCAGCAGTCCGAACCGGGACAGCTACGAGCAGTACTTC
abundance: .; d_gene: TRBD2; v_gene: TRBV7-2; j_gene: TRBJ2-1; CDR3aa: CASSPTFGGSSGEQFF; CDR3nt: TGTGCCAGCAGCCCCACCTTCGGCGGGAGTAGCGGTGAGCAGTTCTTC
abundance: .; d_gene: .; v_gene: TRBV28; j_gene: TRBJ2-5; CDR3aa: CASSYPQVPQETQYF; CDR3nt: TGTGCCAGCAGCTACCCACAGGTTCCTCAAGAGACCCAGTACTTC
abundance: few; d_gene: TRBD2; v_gene: TRBV5-6; j_gene: TRBJ2-7; CDR3aa: CASRIAGEKVQYF; CDR3nt: TGTGCCAGCAGAATAGCGGGAGAGAAAGTGCAGTACTTC
abundance: .; d_gene: .; v_gene: TRBV6-1; j_gene: TRBJ1-1; CDR3aa: CASSYPGPLEAFF; CDR3nt: TGTGCCAGCAGCTATCCAGGGCCATTGGAGGCTTTCTTT
abundance: .; d_gene: TRBD2; v_gene: TRBV15; j_gene: TRBJ2-7; CDR3aa: CATSDGLAGGVEQYF; CDR3nt: TGTGCCACCAGCGACGGACTAGCGGGAGGAGTCGAGCAGTACTTC
abundance: .; d_gene: .; v_gene: TRBV19; j_gene: TRBJ1-4; CDR3aa: CASSKVGRNEKLFF; CDR3nt: TGTGCCAGTAGTAAGGTGGGCCGTAATGAAAAACTGTTTTTT
abundance: .; d_gene: TRBD2; v_gene: TRBV27; j_gene: TRBJ2-2; CDR3aa: CASSLSGLVSGELFF; CDR3nt: TGTGCCAGCAGTTTAAGCGGACTAGTATCCGGGGAGCTGTTTTTT
abundance: .; d_gene: TRBD2; v_gene: TRBV5-1; j_gene: TRBJ2-5; CDR3aa: CASSSERGPSQETQYF; CDR3nt: TGCGCCAGCAGCTCTGAGCGGGGCCCAAGCCAAGAGACCCAGTACTTC
abundance: .; d_gene: .; v_gene: TRBV7-9; j_gene: TRBJ1-1; CDR3aa: CASSLGSMRQTNTEAFF; CDR3nt: TGTGCCAGCAGCTTAGGGTCAATGAGACAGACGAACACTGAAGCTTTCTTT
abundance: .; d_gene: TRBD1; v_gene: TRBV4-2; j_gene: TRBJ2-4; CDR3aa: CASSQTGGALVEAKNIQYF; CDR3nt: TGTGCCAGCAGCCAGACAGGGGGCGCCTTAGTTGAGGCCAAAAACATTCAGTACTTC
abundance: .; d_gene: TRBD2; v_gene: TRBV5-1; j_gene: TRBJ2-7; CDR3aa: CASSLKSGGYEQYF; CDR3nt: TGCGCCAGCAGCTTGAAAAGCGGGGGGTACGAGCAGTACTTC
abundance: .; d_gene: .; v_gene: TRBV28; j_gene: TRBJ1-5; CDR3aa: CASSFRGNSNQPQHF; CDR3nt: TGTGCCAGCAGTTTTCGTGGCAATAGCAATCAGCCCCAGCATTTT
abundance: .; d_gene: .; v_gene: TRBV25-1; j_gene: TRBJ1-2; CDR3aa: CATYYREEVGYTF; CDR3nt: TGTGCCACCTACTACAGGGAAGAGGTCGGCTACACCTTC
abundance: .; d_gene: TRBD1; v_gene: TRBV19; j_gene: TRBJ1-2; CDR3aa: CASREGGASYGYTF; CDR3nt: TGTGCCAGTAGGGAAGGGGGCGCGAGCTATGGCTACACCTTC
abundance: .; d_gene: .; v_gene: TRBV18; j_gene: TRBJ1-2; CDR3aa: CASSPSGEGVGYTF; CDR3nt: TGTGCCAGCTCACCATCAGGCGAGGGAGTCGGCTACACCTTC
abundance: .; d_gene: TRBD2; v_gene: TRBV5-1; j_gene: TRBJ2-7; CDR3aa: CASSSGLAPGEQYF; CDR3nt: TGCGCCAGCAGCTCCGGACTAGCTCCGGGCGAGCAGTACTTC
abundance: once; d_gene: .; v_gene: TRBV5-1; j_gene: TRBJ2-2; CDR3aa: CASSYRTQTGELFF; CDR3nt: TGCGCCAGCAGCTACCGGACTCAAACCGGGGAGCTGTTTTTT
abundance: .; d_gene: TRBD2; v_gene: TRBV28; j_gene: TRBJ2-1; CDR3aa: CASSLLLAGGSYNEQFF; CDR3nt: TGTGCCAGCAGTTTATTATTAGCGGGAGGGTCCTACAATGAGCAGTTCTTC
abundance: .; d_gene: .; v_gene: TRBV6-1; j_gene: TRBJ2-7; CDR3aa: CASSGLRGVNEQYF; CDR3nt: TGTGCCAGCAGTGGTTTGCGAGGTGTCAACGAGCAGTACTTC
abundance: .; d_gene: .; v_gene: TRBV10-2; j_gene: TRBJ1-1; CDR3aa: CASSDGEQTEAFF; CDR3nt: TGCGCCAGCAGTGACGGGGAGCAAACTGAAGCTTTCTTT
abundance: few; d_gene: .; v_gene: TRBV2; j_gene: TRBJ2-7; CDR3aa: CASRDTRIQYF; CDR3nt: TGTGCCAGCCGGGACACCCGGATCCAGTACTTC
abundance: .; d_gene: TRBD1; v_gene: TRBV29-1; j_gene: TRBJ1-1; CDR3aa: CSDDGTGSSLGAFF; CDR3nt: TGCAGCGATGATGGGACAGGGTCCTCCCTAGGAGCTTTCTTT
abundance: .; d_gene: TRBD2; v_gene: TRBV5-1; j_gene: TRBJ2-7; CDR3aa: CASSLVSGGYEQYF; CDR3nt: TGCGCCAGCAGCTTGGTTAGCGGGGGCTACGAGCAGTACTTC
abundance: .; d_gene: .; v_gene: TRBV9; j_gene: TRBJ2-2; CDR3aa: CASSYTTSNTGELFF; CDR3nt: TGTGCCAGCAGCTATACGACATCGAACACCGGGGAGCTGTTTTTT
abundance: .; d_gene: .; v_gene: TRBV28; j_gene: TRBJ2-7; CDR3aa: CASSLFGQLHSYEQYF; CDR3nt: TGTGCCAGCAGTTTATTTGGGCAGCTCCACTCCTACGAGCAGTACTTC
abundance: .; d_gene: .; v_gene: TRBV9; j_gene: TRBJ1-2; CDR3aa: CASSVGPEGYTF; CDR3nt: TGTGCCAGCAGCGTTGGGCCGGAAGGCTACACCTTC